Following are 30 T cell receptor beta chains from one sample sequenced in a study of CD8 T cells in Susac syndrome. With random hexamers, reverse transcription was performed on about 0.45 to 1 ug of RNA. TCRdb reprocessed the immunoSEQ multiplex PCR reads with MiXCR, giving one entry per CDR3 protein. The table lists more than 75,000 distinct CDR3 sequences, approximately 92% of them singletons. Sequencing was done on a sample of CD8+ T cells from PBMCs. The source is a human donor in good health.

V gene TRBV7-2 combines with J gene TRBJ2-2; D gene unclear. The CDR3 extends over 13 amino acids. Germline lookup yields CDR1 SGHTA and CDR2 FQGNSA. The V and J ends lost 0 bases and 6 bases respectively, with 5 bases between them. The CDR3 here is CASSLAGPGELFF. The CDR3 coding sequence is TGTGCCAGCAGCTTAGCAGGGCCCGGGGAGCTGTTTTTT.

The chain uses TRBV25-1 and TRBJ2-2; no clear D. The V end lost 0 bases, the J end lost 4 bases, and 3 bases lay between the germline ends. The CDR3 consists of 13 residues. From germline, CDR1 is MGHDK and CDR2 SYGVNS. In DNA form, the CDR3 reads TGTGCCAGCAGTGAATACGGCACCGGGGAGCTGTTTTTT. Its translation is CASSEYGTGELFF. The whole variable domain, remainder taken from reference TRBV25-1 and TRBJ2-2, is EADIYQTPRYLVIGTGKKITLECSQTMGHDKMYWYQQDPGMELHLIHYSYGVNSTEKGDLSSESTVSRIRTEHFPLTLESARPSHTSQYLCASSEYGTGELFFGEGSRLTVL.

The chain joins TRBV30 to TRBJ2-5; D ambiguous. CDR3 length: 12 residues. Germline-derived CDR1 and CDR2 are GTSNPN and SVGIG (reference sequence). V dropped 0 bases and J dropped 3 bases, with 5 bases sitting between them. CDR3 DNA sequence: TGTGCCTGGAGTGTAATGAAAGAGACCCAGTACTTC. It translates to CAWSVMKETQYF.

The chain is built from TRBV29-1 and TRBJ2-5; either TRBD1 or TRBD2 may supply D (5 bases each). CDR1 SQVTM and CDR2 ANQGSEA come from the germline V gene. The CDR3 covers 14 residues. V gave up 6 bases and J gave up 7 bases, with 21 bases separating them. The CDR3, as DNA: TGCAGCGTCTCCGGGACCGAAGATACGTGGACCCAGTACTTC. Amino acid sequence: CSVSGTEDTWTQYF.

V gene TRBV7-2 combines with J gene TRBJ1-6, with unresolved D. Trimming left V 6 bases short and J 6 bases short, with 9 bases between. The germline V gene encodes CDR1 SGHTA and CDR2 FQGNSA. The CDR3 has 13 amino acids. CDR3 sequence reads: CASSTSANSPLHF. The CDR3 DNA follows: TGTGCCAGCAGTACCTCAGCTAATTCACCCCTCCACTTT.

The rearrangement joins TRBV29-1 to TRBJ1-4; D possibly corresponds to TRBD1 (5 bases). V lost 4 bases and J lost 8, with 23 bases in between. CDR1 is SQVTM and CDR2 is ANQGSEA in the germline V gene. This CDR3 comprises 16 residues. CDR3: CSVGGRWPDHTEKLFF. The CDR3 bases are TGCAGCGTTGGGGGGAGATGGCCAGACCATACGGAAAAACTGTTTTTT. Full variable domain (remainder filled in from reference TRBV29-1 and TRBJ1-4): SAVISQKPSRDICQRGTSLTIQCQVDSQVTMMFWYRQQPGQSLTLIATANQGSEATYESGFVIDKFPISRPNLTFSTLTVSNMSPEDSSIYLCSVGGRWPDHTEKLFFGSGTQLSVL.

CDR3 bases: TGTGCCAGCAGAGATCTGGCCTATAACACCGGGGAGCTGTTTTTT. Amino acids: CASRDLAYNTGELFF. The chain couples TRBV3-1 to TRBJ2-2; unclear D gene. Germline V gives CDR1 LGHDT, CDR2 YNNKEL (reference sequence). V was cut by 6 bases and J by 2 bases, with 13 bases left in between. This CDR3 spans 15 amino acids.

The V gene is TRBV20-1, the J gene TRBJ2-7; TRBD2 is a possible D gene (6 bases). Trimming removed 0 bases at V and 2 bases at J, with 14 bases between. CDR1 DFQATT and CDR2 SNEGSKA come from the germline V gene (reference sequence). The CDR3 consists of 15 residues. The CDR3 DNA is TGCAGTGCTAGAGATATTGGGACTGGAACCTACGAGCAGTACTTC. Encoded protein: CSARDIGTGTYEQYF.

This chain uses TRBV9 with TRBJ2-5; 7 nucleotides match TRBD1. V lost 0 bases to trimming and J lost 13 bases; unmatched junction nucleotides: 9. Germline V gene lookup returns CDR1 SGDLS and CDR2 YYNGEE. The CDR3 runs to 13 residues. CDR3: CASSVGTEGAGYF. CDR3 nucleotides: TGTGCCAGCAGCGTAGGAACAGAGGGGGCCGGGTACTTC.

The chain uses TRBV29-1 and TRBJ2-7, with a possible D match to TRBD1 (5 bases). Trimming removed 6 bases from V and 0 bases from J, with 12 bases in between. CDR3 length equals 13 residues. Germline values: CDR1 SQVTM, CDR2 ANQGSEA. CDR3 nucleotides: TGCAGCGTCATAGGGCAGGGCTCCTACGAGCAGTACTTC. Amino acids: CSVIGQGSYEQYF.

V gene TRBV9 combines with J gene TRBJ2-7; 10 positions match TRBD1. Germline CDR1 SGDLS, CDR2 YYNGEE. This CDR3 has 16 residues. The J segment lost 6 bases and the V segment lost 4 bases, leaving 13 bases of the junction unmatched. For the CDR3, the DNA is TGTGCCAGCAGCCCCCCCGGGACAGGGGCGATAGGCGAGCAGTACTTC. It is translated as CASSPPGTGAIGEQYF.

This chain uses TRBV12-3 or TRBV12-4 with TRBJ2-2; D unresolved. CDR3 length equals 14 residues. V lost 1 base, J lost 7 bases, and 10 bases lay in between. The CDR3 region is CASSLGGSYGELFF. For the CDR3, the DNA is TGTGCCAGCAGTTTAGGAGGCTCCTACGGGGAGCTGTTTTTT.

V is TRBV7-8 and J is TRBJ2-5, with D possibly TRBD1 on 6 matching bases. The CDR3 runs to 16 residues. The V and J ends lost 1 base and 0 bases respectively, with 12 bases between them. Germline V gene lookup returns CDR1 SGHVS and CDR2 FQNEAQ. The CDR3 nucleotides read TGTGCCAGCAGCTTAGGTGGTCCAGGGGACCAAGAGACCCAGTACTTC. It is translated as CASSLGGPGDQETQYF.

The genes are TRBV6-5 and TRBJ1-6; D unclear. Trimming pared 2 bases from V and 8 bases from J, leaving 13 bases between. The CDR3 loop spans 15 amino acids. The germline V gene has CDR1 MNHEY and CDR2 SVGAGI. CDR3 amino acids: CASSYGGPGDSPLHF. The CDR3, as DNA: TGTGCCAGCAGTTACGGCGGACCTGGGGATTCACCCCTCCACTTT.

The V and J genes are TRBV6-6 and TRBJ1-5; D unclear. This CDR3 has 14 residues. The germline V gene has CDR1 MNHNY and CDR2 SVGAGI (reference sequence). V gave up 5 bases and J gave up 2 bases, with 10 bases separating them. As DNA, the CDR3 is TGTGCCAGCAGTCTACCGGGAGGCAATCAGCCCCAGCATTTT. This translates into CASSLPGGNQPQHF.

The chain uses TRBV29-1 and TRBJ2-7; D uncertain. V was pared by 1 base and J by 4 bases, with 11 bases between. CDR3 size: 13 residues. Germline V CDR1 and CDR2: SQVTM, ANQGSEA. CDR3 protein: CSVEGLPPYEQYF. CDR3 sequence (DNA): TGCAGCGTTGAAGGTTTACCGCCTTACGAGCAGTACTTC.

The chain employs TRBV20-1 and TRBJ1-1, with D perhaps TRBD1 (5 bases). The CDR3 is 13 amino acids. Germline V gives CDR1 DFQATT, CDR2 SNEGSKA (reference sequence). The V gene lost 3 bases and the J gene lost 1 base, with 9 bases spanning the gap. In DNA form, the CDR3 reads TGCAGTGCTAGCCGGGGCGGGAACACTGAAGCTTTCTTT. This encodes CSASRGGNTEAFF.

The chain recombines TRBV28 with TRBJ2-7, with TRBD1 matching over 7 bases. V lost 2 bases to trimming and J lost 7 bases; unmatched junction nucleotides: 11. Germline-derived CDR1 and CDR2 are MDHEN and SYDVKM. The CDR3 contains 15 residues. CDR3 in amino acids: CASSLGDSLSQEQYF. DNA of the CDR3: TGTGCCAGCAGTTTAGGGGACAGCCTCTCTCAGGAGCAGTACTTC. Full variable domain (outside the CDR3, taken from reference TRBV28 and TRBJ2-7): DVKVTQSSRYLVKRTGEKVFLECVQDMDHENMFWYRQDPGLGLRLIYFSYDVKMKEKGDIPEGYSVSREKKERFSLILESASTNQTSMYLCASSLGDSLSQEQYFGPGTRLTVT.

The chain joins TRBV9 to TRBJ2-2; 8 bases map to TRBD2. Trimming removed 6 bases from V and 2 bases from J; junction bases left unmatched: 18. The CDR3 is made up of 19 amino acids. Per the germline V gene, CDR1 is SGDLS and CDR2 is YYNGEE. The CDR3 DNA reads TGTGCCAGCACCCACTCCCTGTCCGCGGGGGGATCCAACACCGGGGAGCTGTTTTTT. Its protein is CASTHSLSAGGSNTGELFF.

This rearrangement joins TRBV4-1 to TRBJ2-5; possibly TRBD1 for D (6 bases). V was cut by 0 bases and J by 2 bases, with 7 bases left in between. In germline, CDR1 is MGHRA, CDR2 YSYEKL. The CDR3 length is 14 residues. CDR3 DNA sequence: TGCGCCAGCAGCCAAGAACAGGGTCAAGAGACCCAGTACTTC. Amino acids: CASSQEQGQETQYF.

This chain joins TRBV3-1 and TRBJ1-1; D might be TRBD1 (5 bases). V lost 6 bases and J lost 5, with 10 bases in between. Germline CDR1 reads LGHDT; CDR2 reads YNNKEL (reference sequence). The CDR3 length is 12 residues. The CDR3 reads CASRPGRTEAFF. CDR3 nucleotides: TGTGCCAGCAGACCAGGGAGGACTGAAGCTTTCTTT.

V gene TRBV11-2 combines with J gene TRBJ2-1, with 11 bases aligning to TRBD2. The CDR3 is 13 amino acids. V shed 4 bases and J 7 bases; nucleotides not matched to a gene: 0. Looked up from germline, CDR1 is SGHAT and CDR2 is FQNNGV. The CDR3 DNA sequence: TGTGCCAGCAGCTGGACTAGCGGGAATGAGCAGTTCTTC. This sequence encodes CASSWTSGNEQFF.

The chain combines TRBV15 with TRBJ1-1; TRBD1 agrees at 8 bases. Germline loops: CDR1 LNHNV, CDR2 YYDKDF (reference sequence). J gave up 5 bases and V 0 bases, and 5 bases lay outside the gene matches. There are 15 residues in the CDR3. For the CDR3, the DNA is TGTGCCACCAGCAGAGACAGGGGGCTTAGAACTGAAGCTTTCTTT. It encodes CATSRDRGLRTEAFF.

The chain employs TRBV13 and TRBJ2-2; no reliable D call. The CDR3 length is 15 residues. Between the trimmed V and J ends, which lost 2 bases and 2 bases, there was a span of 9 bases. Germline CDR1 is PRHDT and CDR2 is FYEKMQ (reference sequence). Here the CDR3 DNA reads TGTGCCAGCAGCTTACGAAGGATTAACACCGGGGAGCTGTTTTTT. It translates to CASSLRRINTGELFF.

The rearrangement joins TRBV15 to TRBJ2-5; D may be TRBD1 (5 bases). There are 16 residues in the CDR3. Germline CDR1 reads LNHNV; CDR2 reads YYDKDF (reference sequence). The V end was cut by 0 bases, the J end by 2 bases, with 13 bases between. Here the CDR3 DNA reads TGTGCCACCAGCAGAGATAGGAGACAGTCACAAGAGACCCAGTACTTC. Amino acid sequence: CATSRDRRQSQETQYF.

The chain links TRBV5-6 to TRBJ1-2; 8 bases match TRBD1. Germline-derived CDR1 and CDR2 are SGHDT and YYEEEE. CDR3 size: 14 residues. The ends lost 4 bases at V and 4 bases at J; junction bases unmatched: 6. The CDR3 DNA is TGTGCCAGCAGCCCAGGGGGCTCACCCTATGGCTACACCTTC. Protein: CASSPGGSPYGYTF.

Only one count was recorded for this clonotype. The chain recombines TRBV20-1 with TRBJ2-2; perhaps TRBD2 as D (7 bases). Germline CDR1 is DFQATT and CDR2 is SNEGSKA (reference sequence). The V gene lost 1 base and the J gene lost 5 bases, with 14 bases spanning the gap. There are 15 residues in the CDR3. The CDR3 DNA is TGCAGTGCTAGAGCGGGGGGCCGGGAGACCGGGGAGCTGTTTTTT. Its translation: CSARAGGRETGELFF.

The chain has TRBV19 and TRBJ1-2; D may be TRBD1 (5 bases). This CDR3 comprises 14 residues. CDR1 and CDR2 (germline): LNHDA, SQIVND (reference sequence). Trimming removed 4 bases at V and 6 bases at J, with 15 bases between. CDR3 in amino acids: CASSTGTASHGYTF. Here the CDR3 DNA reads TGTGCCAGTAGTACCGGGACCGCAAGCCATGGCTACACCTTC.

The chain is built from TRBV29-1 and TRBJ1-2; D call uncertain. V was cut by 3 bases and J by 0 bases, with 5 bases left in between. The CDR3 runs 12 residues. Germline CDR1 SQVTM, CDR2 ANQGSEA. CDR3 amino acids: CSVDPANYGYTF. The CDR3 DNA reads TGCAGCGTTGATCCGGCTAACTATGGCTACACCTTC.

The chain links TRBV19 to TRBJ1-5, with D perhaps matching TRBD1 (5 bases). CDR1 is LNHDA and CDR2 is SQIVND in the germline V gene (reference sequence). Trimming took off 3 bases at V and 1 base at J, with 10 bases between the two ends. This CDR3 has 15 amino acids. The CDR3 DNA sequence: TGTGCCAGTAGTATTTGGGGCGAGAGCAATCAGCCCCAGCATTTT. Translated, it gives CASSIWGESNQPQHF.